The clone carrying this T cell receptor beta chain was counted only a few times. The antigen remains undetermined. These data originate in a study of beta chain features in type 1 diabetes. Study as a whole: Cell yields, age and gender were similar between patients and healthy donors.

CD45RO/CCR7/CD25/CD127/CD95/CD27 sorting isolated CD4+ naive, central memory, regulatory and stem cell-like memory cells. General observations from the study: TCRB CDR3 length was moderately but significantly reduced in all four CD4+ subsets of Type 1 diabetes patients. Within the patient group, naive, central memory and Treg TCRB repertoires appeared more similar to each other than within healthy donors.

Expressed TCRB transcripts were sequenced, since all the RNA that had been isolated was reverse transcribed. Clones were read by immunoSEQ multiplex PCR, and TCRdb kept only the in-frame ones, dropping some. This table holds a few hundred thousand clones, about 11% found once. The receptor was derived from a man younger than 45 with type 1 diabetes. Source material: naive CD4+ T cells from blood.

CDR3 nucleotide sequence: TGTGCCAGCAGCCCACAGGGGAAGGTTTACAATGAGCAGTTCTTC. Translation: CASSPQGKVYNEQFF. The V call is TRBV7-9, the J call TRBJ2-1; 7 bases match TRBD1. This CDR3 contains 15 residues. Germline trimming cut 5 bases from V and 4 bases from J; bases unmatched to any gene: 8. Germline assignment: CDR1 SEHNR and CDR2 FQNEAQ (reference sequence).